The rows below give T cell receptor beta chains drawn from one sample of a study of blood T cell repertoires in COVID-19. Using immunoSEQ multiplex PCR, the repertoire was profiled, and TCRdb retains in-frame clones only, with some absent. This sample yields about 100,000 clones, of which around 87% are seen a single time; 11% belongs to the top ten. Sequenced input: peripheral blood. The receptors stem from a woman aged 30 to 39 with acute or convalescent COVID-19. CDR3s include the opening cysteine and the closing phenylalanine or tryptophan. The D gene is left open where the match is weak. Only some rows state a clone size, as once, few, many or a class for expanded clones.

V gene	J gene	clone size	D gene	CDR3 protein	CDR3 DNA
TRBV15	TRBJ1-2	-	-	CATGNRDGYGYTF	TGTGCCACCGGGAACAGGGATGGGTATGGCTACACCTTC
TRBV5-6	TRBJ1-1	-	TRBD1	CASSFNIGQGGTEAFF	TGTGCCAGCAGCTTCAACATAGGACAGGGGGGCACTGAAGCTTTCTTT
TRBV11-3	TRBJ2-1	-	-	CASSIPLGDGEQFF	TGTGCCAGCAGCATACCTCTCGGGGATGGTGAGCAGTTCTTC
TRBV2	TRBJ1-1	-	-	CASSATGYTEAFF	TGTGCCAGCAGTGCGACGGGATACACTGAAGCTTTCTTT
TRBV28	TRBJ2-1	-	TRBD2	CASLPPGGSGEQFF	TGTGCCAGCCTTCCACCGGGGGGGTCCGGTGAGCAGTTCTTC
TRBV30	TRBJ2-3	-	TRBD2	CAWSGPGGVDTQYF	TGTGCCTGGAGTGGTCCGGGGGGGGTCGATACGCAGTATTTT
TRBV9	TRBJ1-6	-	-	CASSRAPGINSPLHF	TGTGCCAGCAGCAGGGCCCCGGGGATCAATTCACCCCTCCACTTT
TRBV4-1	TRBJ2-1	-	TRBD2	CASSSQTSVRNNEQFF	TGCGCCAGCAGCTCTCAGACTAGCGTAAGAAACAATGAGCAGTTCTTC
TRBV7-9	TRBJ2-1	-	-	CASSPRPQGNSNEQFF	TGTGCCAGCAGCCCCCGCCCGCAGGGTAACTCCAATGAGCAGTTCTTC
TRBV3-1/TRBV3-2	TRBJ2-1	-	TRBD2	CASSQDSGRGGSYNEQFF	TGTGCCAGCAGCCAAGATTCCGGACGGGGGGGCTCCTACAATGAGCAGTTCTTC
TRBV19	TRBJ2-3	-	-	CASSGSVRRNTDTQYF	TGTGCCAGTAGTGGCTCAGTACGGAGAAACACAGATACGCAGTATTTT
TRBV30	TRBJ2-2	-	-	CAWSAGGPGELFF	TGTGCCTGGAGCGCCGGTGGTCCCGGGGAGCTGTTTTTT
TRBV11-3	TRBJ1-1	-	-	CASSFRQRGRENTEAFF	TGTGCCAGCAGCTTCCGACAACGAGGGCGCGAGAACACTGAAGCTTTCTTT
TRBV7-8	TRBJ2-7	-	TRBD1	CASSPDRAREQYF	TGTGCCAGCAGCCCGGACAGGGCTCGGGAGCAGTACTTC
TRBV5-6	TRBJ1-5	-	-	CASSLGLEGSNQPQHF	TGTGCCAGCAGCTTGGGACTAGAGGGTAGCAATCAGCCCCAGCATTTT
TRBV5-1	TRBJ1-1	-	-	CASSLEGGRNTEAFF	TGCGCCAGCAGCTTGGAAGGGGGTAGGAACACTGAAGCTTTCTTT
TRBV19	TRBJ1-2	once	-	CASNIPSRQNSYGYTF	TGTGCCAGTAATATACCATCCAGACAAAACAGCTATGGCTACACCTTC
TRBV28	TRBJ1-4	-	TRBD1	CASSLGTADEKLFF	TGTGCCAGCAGTTTGGGGACAGCTGATGAAAAACTGTTTTTT
TRBV6-5	TRBJ1-1	-	-	CASSYTSFLLGAFF	TGTGCCAGCAGTTACACCTCCTTTCTTCTAGGAGCTTTCTTT
TRBV5-1	TRBJ2-7	-	-	CASSLTGSNTYEQYF	TGCGCCAGCAGCTTGACAGGGTCCAACACCTACGAGCAGTACTTC
TRBV5-1	TRBJ1-6	-	-	CASSRSAGGATYNSPLHF	TGCGCCAGCAGCCGGTCGGCAGGAGGGGCAACCTATAATTCACCCCTCCACTTT
TRBV2	TRBJ1-2	-	-	CASGPGASGYTF	TGTGCCAGCGGACCAGGGGCTTCGGGCTACACCTTC
TRBV6-5	TRBJ2-3	-	TRBD1	CASGRDRDQYF	TGTGCCAGCGGGCGGGACAGGGACCAGTATTTT
TRBV2	TRBJ1-4	-	TRBD1	CASSLQGAWEKLFF	TGTGCCAGCAGTTTACAGGGGGCGTGGGAAAAACTGTTTTTT
TRBV18	TRBJ2-1	-	TRBD2	CASSPGTSGALKSVGVF	TGTGCCAGCTCACCGGGGACTAGCGGGGCCTTAAAAAGTGTAGGAGTCTTC
TRBV3-1/TRBV3-2	TRBJ2-3	-	-	CASSQAGGGDTQYF	TGTGCCAGCAGCCAAGCTGGTGGAGGGGATACGCAGTATTTT
TRBV27	TRBJ2-2	-	TRBD1	CASSRTGAGELFF	TGTGCCAGCAGTCGAACAGGGGCCGGGGAGCTGTTTTTT
TRBV29-1	TRBJ2-7	-	-	CSVDGGSYEQYF	TGCAGCGTTGATGGGGGGTCCTACGAGCAGTACTTC
TRBV10-3	TRBJ1-1	-	-	CAISEDRQAIMNTEAFF	TGTGCCATCAGTGAAGATAGACAGGCGATCATGAACACTGAAGCTTTCTTT
TRBV7-9	TRBJ1-2	-	TRBD1	CASSLAGQGLYGYTF	TGTGCCAGCAGCTTAGCGGGACAGGGCCTCTATGGCTACACCTTC
TRBV7-9	TRBJ1-2	-	-	CASSLAGDTNYGYTF	TGTGCCAGCAGCTTAGCGGGGGACACTAACTATGGCTACACCTTC
TRBV21-1	TRBJ1-5	-	-	CASSKYGGWSQPQHF	TGTGCCAGCAGCAAATATGGGGGGTGGAGCCAGCCCCAGCATTTT